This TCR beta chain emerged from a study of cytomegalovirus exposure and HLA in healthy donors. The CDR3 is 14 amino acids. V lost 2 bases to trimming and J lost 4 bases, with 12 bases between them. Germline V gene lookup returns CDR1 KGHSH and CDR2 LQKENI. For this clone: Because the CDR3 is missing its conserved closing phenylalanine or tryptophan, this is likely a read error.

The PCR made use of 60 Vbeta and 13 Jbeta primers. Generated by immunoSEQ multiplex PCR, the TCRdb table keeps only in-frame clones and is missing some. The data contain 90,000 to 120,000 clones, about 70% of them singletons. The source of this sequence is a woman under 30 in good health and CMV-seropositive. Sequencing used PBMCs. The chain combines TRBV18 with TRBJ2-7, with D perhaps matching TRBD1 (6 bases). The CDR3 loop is CASSPNLGQYEQYL. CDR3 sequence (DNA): TGTGCCAGCTCACCAAACCTCGGACAGTACGAGCAGTACCTC.